What follows are 25 T cell receptor beta chains derived from one specimen sequenced in a study of tumor and adjacent non-tumor tissue in lung cancer. This sample's RNA came from whole unsorted tissue. A modified ARM-PCR protocol with three rounds of nested PCR amplified TCRbeta. TCRdb re-derived calls from the multiplex PCR reads in MiXCR, one entry per CDR3 protein. The sample carries approximately 140,000 distinct CDR3 sequences, around 65% recorded once. The sample was lung tumor tissue. Receptors were obtained from a man between 60 and 70 years old with small cell lung cancer.

To note about this clonotype: A much larger clone differs from this one at a single base, so this may be a read error. The V and J genes are TRBV6-1 and TRBJ2-7, with unresolved D. The CDR3 extends over 15 amino acids. Looked up from germline, CDR1 is MNHNS and CDR2 is SASEGT. Trimming removed 4 bases at V and 1 base at J, with 14 bases between. The DNA of the CDR3 is TGTGCCAGCAGTGGGGCGGTTGAAACTTCCTACGAGCAGTACTTC. Amino acids: CASSGAVETSYEQYF.

The chain combines TRBV4-1 with TRBJ1-1, with D possibly being TRBD1 (5 bases). Per germline, CDR1 MGHRA and CDR2 YSYEKL. Trimming cost V 0 bases and J 6 bases, with 14 bases left between them. CDR3 size: 15 residues. CDR3 sequence: CASSQDPRGSAEAFF. CDR3 nucleotides: TGCGCCAGCAGCCAAGATCCCCGGGGGAGCGCTGAAGCTTTCTTT.

With respect to this clonotype: Germline is not matched at one junction end, which may reflect a read error. Here the CDR3 DNA reads TGTGTCAGCAGTGAACCCCCGGGGAAGCAAGCTTTCTTT. Translating it yields CVSSEPPGKQAFF. This sequence joins TRBV6-1 and TRBJ1-1; D gene ambiguous. Germline lookup yields CDR1 MNHNS and CDR2 SASEGT. The CDR3 runs to 13 residues.

A remark on this clonotype: At one end, the junction sequence differs from germline, possibly due to a read error. V is TRBV29-1 and J is TRBJ2-5; either TRBD1 or TRBD2 may fit D (5 bases each). Germline V CDR1 and CDR2: SQVTM, ANQGSEA. The CDR3 has 12 amino acids. The CDR3 loop reads CSASDGADTLYF. CDR3 DNA sequence: TGCAGCGCATCAGACGGAGCGGACACCCTGTACTTC.

In this sample, this clonotype turned up a few times. A read error may produce the germline difference seen at one junction end. The chain employs TRBV11-2 and TRBJ2-5; either TRBD1 or TRBD2 may fit D (5 bases each). This CDR3 region has 12 residues. Germline lookup yields CDR1 SGHAT and CDR2 FQNNGV. The CDR3 DNA is TGTGCCGGGAGCGTAACCGGGACCCAAGAACACTTC. The encoded protein is CAGSVTGTQEHF.

The J gene is TRBJ1-2, the V gene TRBV5-5, with unresolved D. CDR3 length: 16 residues. CDR1 is SGHKS and CDR2 is YYEKEE in the germline V gene (reference sequence). V dropped 0 bases and J dropped 14 bases, with 26 bases sitting between them. The CDR3 nucleotides read TGTGCCAGCAGCTTGGAACCTAGGGTGGTGTGGCATGGCCATACCTTC. This translates into CASSLEPRVVWHGHTF.

Remarks on this clonotype: One base away lies a much larger clone, so this may be a sequencing read error. This rearrangement joins TRBV6-2 or TRBV6-3 to TRBJ2-3; maybe TRBD1 (6 bases). CDR1 and CDR2 (germline): MNHEY, SVGEGT. This CDR3 has 15 residues. This CDR3 is CASIGTLASTDTLYF. The CDR3 DNA is TGTGCCAGCATCGGGACACTGGCTAGCACAGATACGCTGTATTTT.

This clonotype was detected ten times or more. The chain is built from TRBV5-4 and TRBJ2-1, with TRBD1 as a possible D gene (6 bases). There are 15 residues in the CDR3. Per germline, CDR1 SGHNT and CDR2 YYREEE (reference sequence). Trimming cost V 5 bases and J 3 bases, with 15 bases left between them. The CDR3 region is CASSLSGDNYNEQFF. CDR3 DNA: TGTGCCAGCAGTTTATCCGGGGACAACTACAATGAGCAGTTCTTC.

There are many counts of this clonotype. This rearrangement joins TRBV6-5 to TRBJ1-3; D call uncertain. V lost 4 bases and J lost 0, with 13 bases in between. The CDR3 loop spans 16 amino acids. Germline V gene data show CDR1 as MNHEY and CDR2 as SVGAGI. CDR3: CASSLDPRTSGNTIYF. The CDR3 region has the DNA TGTGCCAGCAGTTTAGACCCCCGGACCTCTGGAAACACCATATATTTT.

This clonotype was found many times. This chain connects TRBV11-2 to TRBJ2-5; D is possibly TRBD1 or TRBD2 (5 bases each). The CDR3 contains 14 residues. CDR1 is SGHAT and CDR2 is FQNNGV in the germline V gene. Trimming stripped 5 bases from V and 5 bases from J, with 15 bases between. In DNA form, the CDR3 reads TGTGCCAGCAGCCCCCGCCCGGGGACCGAGACCCAGTACTTC. Translation gives CASSPRPGTETQYF.

The gene calls are TRBV6-5 and TRBJ2-2; 9 nucleotides align to TRBD2. V was clipped by 8 bases and J by 3 bases; unmatched bases: 10. The CDR3 is made up of 16 amino acids. Germline CDR1 and CDR2: MNHEY and SVGAGI. CDR3 in amino acids: CASCGIAGADTGELFF. CDR3 in DNA: TGTGCCAGCTGTGGGATAGCGGGAGCGGACACCGGGGAGCTGTTTTTT.

Comment on this clonotype: Relative to the germline gene, one junction end is altered; a read error may explain this. This sequence joins TRBV11-2 and TRBJ1-1; no reliable D call. Germline loops: CDR1 SGHAT, CDR2 FQNNGV. The CDR3 sequence is 15 residues long. CDR3 loop: CASSIPGVKNTEAFF. In DNA, the CDR3 is TGTGCCAGCAGCATACCCGGGGTAAAGAACACTGAAGCGTTCTTT.

In its sample, this clonotype was seen a few times. The CDR3 is CASSLAREGEQYF. The CDR3 DNA sequence: TGTGCCAGCAGTTTGGCGCGGGAGGGCGAGCAGTACTTC. The J gene is TRBJ2-7, the V gene TRBV28; TRBD2 matches 9 bases. J gave up 6 bases and V 3 bases, and 3 bases lay outside the gene matches. CDR1 and CDR2 (germline): MDHEN, SYDVKM. The CDR3 sequence is 13 residues long.

About this clonotype: The junction differs from germline at one of its ends, possibly a read error. The rearrangement links TRBV5-5 to TRBJ2-7; tentative D call: TRBD1 (7 bases). The CDR3 extends over 16 amino acids. In germline, CDR1 is SGHKS, CDR2 YYEKEE (reference sequence). The CDR3 sequence is CVSTLRQGGFSYEQYF. CDR3 DNA sequence: TGTGTCAGCACCCTCCGACAGGGAGGCTTCTCCTACGAGCAGTACTTC.

The chain has TRBV7-9 and TRBJ2-3, with D possibly TRBD2 on 6 matching bases. This CDR3 spans 14 amino acids. V lost 5 bases to trimming and J lost 2 bases, with 11 bases between them. Germline CDR1 reads SEHNR; CDR2 reads FQNEAQ (reference sequence). The CDR3 reads CASSAGLNTDTQYF. CDR3 sequence (DNA): TGTGCCAGCAGCGCGGGACTGAACACAGATACGCAGTATTTT.

V gene TRBV20-1 combines with J gene TRBJ2-2; D possibly corresponds to TRBD1 (6 bases). This CDR3 is 15 amino acids long. The germline V gene has CDR1 DFQATT and CDR2 SNEGSKA (reference sequence). V was cut by 3 bases and J by 4 bases, with 15 bases left in between. The CDR3 bases are TGCAGTGCTAGTTCAGGGGTCCGTGGCACCGGGGAGCTGTTTTTT. It specifies CSASSGVRGTGELFF.

A note on this clonotype: This may stem from a read error, because a much larger clone lies one nucleotide away. This rearrangement joins TRBV20-1 to TRBJ2-1; 7 nucleotides line up with TRBD2. The junction had 18 bases not matched to a gene; V was cut back by 4 bases and J by 6 bases. Germline-derived CDR1 and CDR2 are DFQATT and SNEGSKA (reference sequence). The CDR3 consists of 17 residues. The CDR3 region has the DNA TGCAGTGCTAAACTAGTGTGCGGGAGAGGGAAAGGCAATGAGCAGTTCTTC. Its protein is CSAKLVCGRGKGNEQFF.

The chain is built from TRBV7-8 and TRBJ2-2; D remains unclear. This CDR3 contains 15 residues. From germline, CDR1 is SGHVS and CDR2 FQNEAQ. V gave up 2 bases and J gave up 8 bases, with 15 bases separating them. CDR3 amino acids: CASSLSGSRGGELFF. CDR3 coding DNA: TGTGCCAGCAGCTTATCCGGTTCCCGCGGTGGGGAGCTGTTTTTT.

The rearrangement links TRBV20-1 to TRBJ2-7; D unresolved. Trimming removed 0 bases from V and 2 bases from J, with 11 bases in between. The germline gives CDR1 DFQATT, CDR2 SNEGSKA (reference sequence). This CDR3 contains 14 residues. In nucleotides, the CDR3 is TGCAGTGCTAGAGATCTTAAATCAACCTACGAGCAGTACGTC. Translated, it gives CSARDLKSTYEQYV.

Comments on this clonotype: The junction departs from germline at one end; a sequencing error may be responsible. The chain uses TRBV6-5 and TRBJ1-6; D remains unclear. Germline-derived CDR1 and CDR2 are MNHEY and SVGAGI. The CDR3 contains 16 residues. DNA for the CDR3: TGCACCAGCAGTCCTGGACGGTTGTTCTATAATTCACCCCTCCACTTT. Its translation is CTSSPGRLFYNSPLHF.

Many counts were recorded for this clonotype. The chain has TRBV6-1 and TRBJ2-1; no firm D call. The CDR3 runs to 15 residues. Looked up from germline, CDR1 is MNHNS and CDR2 is SASEGT. V lost 6 bases and J 0 bases, leaving 12 bases between the germline ends. The CDR3 DNA sequence: TGTGCCAGCAGGGGATTCGGAAGCTCCTACAATGAGCAGTTCTTC. Protein product: CASRGFGSSYNEQFF.

Comment on this clonotype: Its ends do not fully match the called genes, so a read error is possible. The rearrangement links TRBV7-9 to TRBJ1-1; 7 bases match TRBD1. CDR1 is SEHNR and CDR2 is FQNEAQ in the germline V gene (reference sequence). The CDR3 loop spans 16 amino acids. The CDR3 DNA reads TGTGCCAGGAGCACCAGACAGGGATCTTTGAACAGTGAAGCTTTCTTT. Translation gives CARSTRQGSLNSEAFF.

A remark on this clonotype: At one boundary the junction diverges from the germline segment, which might be a read error. The rearrangement links TRBV11-2 to TRBJ2-1, with unresolved D. The V gene's germline CDR1 is SGHAT and CDR2 FQNNGV. The CDR3 length is 13 residues. The CDR3 bases are TGTGGCAACAGCTTCGTGCTCAACAGTAAGCAGCTCTTC. The encoded protein is CGNSFVLNSKQLF.

CDR3 sequence (DNA): TGTGCCAACAATAGACTAGGGGATGAGCAGTTCTTC. Translated, it gives CANNRLGDEQFF. V usage is TRBV6-6 and J usage is TRBJ2-1; perhaps TRBD2 as D (6 bases). V dropped 10 bases and J dropped 8 bases, with 15 bases sitting between them. The V gene's germline CDR1 is MNHNY and CDR2 SVGAGI (reference sequence). This CDR3 is built from 12 residues.

Regarding this clonotype: At one end the junction does not follow the germline gene, possibly because of a read error. V gene TRBV6-5 combines with J gene TRBJ2-2; 9 positions match TRBD2. The CDR3 has 15 amino acids. Germline V gene data show CDR1 as MNHEY and CDR2 as SVGAGI. The CDR3 DNA follows: TGTCCCAGCAGTTTAGGCGGGAGGGCCGTCGGGGAGCTGTTTTTT. Amino acid sequence: CPSSLGGRAVGELFF.